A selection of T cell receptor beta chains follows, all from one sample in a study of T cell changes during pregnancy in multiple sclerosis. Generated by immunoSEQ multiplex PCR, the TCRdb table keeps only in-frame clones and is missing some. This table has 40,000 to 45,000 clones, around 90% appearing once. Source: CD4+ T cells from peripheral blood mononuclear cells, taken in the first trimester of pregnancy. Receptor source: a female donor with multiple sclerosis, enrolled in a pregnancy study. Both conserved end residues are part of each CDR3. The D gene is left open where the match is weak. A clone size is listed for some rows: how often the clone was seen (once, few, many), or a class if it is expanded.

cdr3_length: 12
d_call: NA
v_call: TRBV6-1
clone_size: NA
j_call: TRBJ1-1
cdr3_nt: TGTGCCAGCAGTGAAAGGAGCAGGGGAGCTTTCTTT
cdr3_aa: CASSERSRGAFF

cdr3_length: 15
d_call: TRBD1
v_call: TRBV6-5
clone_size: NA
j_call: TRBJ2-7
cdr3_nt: TGTGCCAGCAGTTCACAGGGGACACCCCCCTACGAGCAGTACTTC
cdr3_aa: CASSSQGTPPYEQYF

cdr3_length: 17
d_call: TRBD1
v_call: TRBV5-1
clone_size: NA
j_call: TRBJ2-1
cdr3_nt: TGCGCCAGCAGCCCCCGGCCGGGACAGGGGGCGCCTTATGAGCAGTTCTTC
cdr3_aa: CASSPRPGQGAPYEQFF

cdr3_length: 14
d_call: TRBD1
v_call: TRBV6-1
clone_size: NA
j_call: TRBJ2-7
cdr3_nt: TGTGCCAGCAGTGAACGGCAGGGGGCTTGGGAGCAGTACTTC
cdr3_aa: CASSERQGAWEQYF

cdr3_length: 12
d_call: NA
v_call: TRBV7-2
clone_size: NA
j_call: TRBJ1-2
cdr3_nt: TGTGCCAGCAGCTTAACTTCGCTCGGCTACACCTTC
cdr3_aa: CASSLTSLGYTF

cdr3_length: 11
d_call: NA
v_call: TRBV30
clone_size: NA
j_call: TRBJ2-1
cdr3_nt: TGTGCCTGTCTCCGGGGGGCATCCCAGTTCTTC
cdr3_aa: CACLRGASQFF

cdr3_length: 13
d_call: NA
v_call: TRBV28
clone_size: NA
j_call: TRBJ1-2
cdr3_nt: TGTGCCAGCAGCATTAACCCTCAACTTGGCTACACCTTC
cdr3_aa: CASSINPQLGYTF

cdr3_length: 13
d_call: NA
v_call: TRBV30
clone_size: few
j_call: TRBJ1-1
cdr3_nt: TGTGCCTGGGCGGGACGCATGAACACTGAAGCTTTCTTT
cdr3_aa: CAWAGRMNTEAFF

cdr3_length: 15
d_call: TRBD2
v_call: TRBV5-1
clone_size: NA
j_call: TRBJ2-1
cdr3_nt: TGCGCCAGCAGCATCTCCCTAGCGGGCTACAATGAGCAGTTCTTC
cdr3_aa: CASSISLAGYNEQFF

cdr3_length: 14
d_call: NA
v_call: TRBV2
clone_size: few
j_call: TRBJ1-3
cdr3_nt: TGTGCCAGCAGTTTCCAGGTTGGTGGAAACACCATATATTTT
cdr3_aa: CASSFQVGGNTIYF

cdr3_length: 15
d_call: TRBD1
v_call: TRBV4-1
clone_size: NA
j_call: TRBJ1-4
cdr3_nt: TGCGCCAGCAGCCAACTGGGACAGGGAAATGAAAAACTGTTTTTT
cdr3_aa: CASSQLGQGNEKLFF

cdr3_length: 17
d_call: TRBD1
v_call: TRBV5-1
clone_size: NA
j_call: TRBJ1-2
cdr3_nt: TGCGCCAGCAGCCCCTCCCCCACACAGGGGATGGGCTATGGCTACACCTTC
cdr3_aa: CASSPSPTQGMGYGYTF

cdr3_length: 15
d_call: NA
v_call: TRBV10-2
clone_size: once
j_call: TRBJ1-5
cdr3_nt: TGCGCCAGCAGTGAGTCCGGGGGTAGCAATCAGCCCCAGCATTTT
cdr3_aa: CASSESGGSNQPQHF

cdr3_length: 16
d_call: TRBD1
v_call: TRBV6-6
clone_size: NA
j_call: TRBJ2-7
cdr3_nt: TGTGCCAGCAGTTACTTTCCGGGACAGCCTTCCTACGAGCAGTACTTC
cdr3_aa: CASSYFPGQPSYEQYF

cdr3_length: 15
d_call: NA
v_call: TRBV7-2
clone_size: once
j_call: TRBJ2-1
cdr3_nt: TGTGCCAGCAGCCCCCTAGGACAGATAGGCAATGAGCAGTTCTTC
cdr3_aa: CASSPLGQIGNEQFF

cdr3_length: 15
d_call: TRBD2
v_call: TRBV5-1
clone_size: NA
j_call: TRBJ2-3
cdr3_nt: TGCGCCAGCAGCTTGGCTAGCGGCCGCACAGATACGCAGTATTTT
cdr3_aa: CASSLASGRTDTQYF

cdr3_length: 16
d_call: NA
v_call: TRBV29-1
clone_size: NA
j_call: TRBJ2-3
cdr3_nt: TGCAGCGTTGACTTACCGGGACACCCGTTCACAGATACGCAGTATTTT
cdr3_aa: CSVDLPGHPFTDTQYF

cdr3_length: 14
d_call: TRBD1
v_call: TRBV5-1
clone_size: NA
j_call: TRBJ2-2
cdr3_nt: TGCGCCAGCAGCTCCGGACAGGTCACCGGGGAGCTGTTTTTT
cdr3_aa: CASSSGQVTGELFF

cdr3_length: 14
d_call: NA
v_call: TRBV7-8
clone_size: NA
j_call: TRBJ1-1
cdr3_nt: TGTGCCAGCAGCCACGATGGAGGGGTAACTGAAGCTTTCTTT
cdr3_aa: CASSHDGGVTEAFF

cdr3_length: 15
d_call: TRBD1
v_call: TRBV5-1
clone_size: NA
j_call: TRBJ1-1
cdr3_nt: TGCGCCAGCAGCTTGGCCTCAGGGGGAGTTACTGAAGCTTTCTTT
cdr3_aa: CASSLASGGVTEAFF

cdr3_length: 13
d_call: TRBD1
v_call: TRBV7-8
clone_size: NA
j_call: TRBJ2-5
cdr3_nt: TGTGCCAGCAGCCTGGGACAGGGGGAGACCCAGTACTTC
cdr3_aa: CASSLGQGETQYF

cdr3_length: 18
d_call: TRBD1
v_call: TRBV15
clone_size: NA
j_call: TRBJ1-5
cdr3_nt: TGTGCCACCAGCAGAGGGACAGGGGCCCATTTTAGCAATCAGCCCCAGCATTTT
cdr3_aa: CATSRGTGAHFSNQPQHF

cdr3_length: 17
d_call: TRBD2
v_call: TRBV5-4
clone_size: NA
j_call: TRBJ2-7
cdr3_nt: TGTGCGAGCAGCCCTGGTGGGGGGGCTAGCGGGAGACACGAGCAGTACTTC
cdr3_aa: CASSPGGGASGRHEQYF

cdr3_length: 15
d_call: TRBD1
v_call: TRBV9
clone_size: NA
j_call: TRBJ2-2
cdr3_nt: TGTGCCAGCAGCGTAGAAGGGACAGCCACCGGGGAGCTGTTTTTT
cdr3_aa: CASSVEGTATGELFF

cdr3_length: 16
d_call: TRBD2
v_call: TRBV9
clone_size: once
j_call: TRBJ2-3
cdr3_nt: TGTGCCAGCAGCGTAGGGACTAGCGGCCGCACAGATACGCAGTATTTT
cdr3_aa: CASSVGTSGRTDTQYF

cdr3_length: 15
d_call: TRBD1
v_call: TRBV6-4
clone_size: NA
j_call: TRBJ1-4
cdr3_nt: TGTGCCAGCAGCCAACAAGGGGGCGCGGGGGAAAAACTGTTTTTT
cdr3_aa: CASSQQGGAGEKLFF

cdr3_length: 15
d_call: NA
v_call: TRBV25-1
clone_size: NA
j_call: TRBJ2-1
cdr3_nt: TGTGCCAGCAGTGAATCCGGACTACAGTACAATGAGCAGTTCTTC
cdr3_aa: CASSESGLQYNEQFF

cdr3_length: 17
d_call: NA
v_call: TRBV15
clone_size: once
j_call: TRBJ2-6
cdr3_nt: TGTGCCACCAGCAGAGGCCTGGCCGTCCGTGGGGCCAACGTCCTGACTTTC
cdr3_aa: CATSRGLAVRGANVLTF

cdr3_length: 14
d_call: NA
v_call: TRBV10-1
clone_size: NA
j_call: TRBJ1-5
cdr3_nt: TGCGCCAGCAGTGTCGATCAAGCCCTAAGGCCCCAGCATTTT
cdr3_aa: CASSVDQALRPQHF

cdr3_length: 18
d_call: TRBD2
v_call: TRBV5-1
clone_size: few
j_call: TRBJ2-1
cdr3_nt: TGCGCCAGCAGCGGGGGAAGACTAGCGGGAGTCGTGGGCGATGAGCAGTTCTTC
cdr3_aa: CASSGGRLAGVVGDEQFF

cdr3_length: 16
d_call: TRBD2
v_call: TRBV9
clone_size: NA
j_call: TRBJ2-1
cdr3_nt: TGTGCCAGCAGCGTCGATACTAGCGGGATCCTCAATGAGCAGTTCTTC
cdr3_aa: CASSVDTSGILNEQFF

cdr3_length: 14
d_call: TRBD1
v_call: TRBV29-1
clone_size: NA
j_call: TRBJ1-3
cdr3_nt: TGCAGCGTTGGACAGGGCACCTCTGGAAACACCATATATTTT
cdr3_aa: CSVGQGTSGNTIYF

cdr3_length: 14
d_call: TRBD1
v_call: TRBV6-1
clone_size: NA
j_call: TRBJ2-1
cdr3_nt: TGTGCCAGCAGGACAGGGGGCTATCACAATGAGCAGTTCTTC
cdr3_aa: CASRTGGYHNEQFF

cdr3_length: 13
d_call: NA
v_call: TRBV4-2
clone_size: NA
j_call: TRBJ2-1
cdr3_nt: TGTGCCAGCAGCCCCCCGGGGGTCCATGAGCAGTTCTTC
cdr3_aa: CASSPPGVHEQFF

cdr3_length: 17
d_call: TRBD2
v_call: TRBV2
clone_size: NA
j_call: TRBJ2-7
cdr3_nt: TGTGCCAGCAGTGGACCAAGACTAGCGGGAGGGGTCGACGAGCAGTACTTC
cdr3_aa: CASSGPRLAGGVDEQYF

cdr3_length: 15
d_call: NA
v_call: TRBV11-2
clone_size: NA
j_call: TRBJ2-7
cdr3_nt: TGTGCCAGCACCCTGGGACTCGCGGGGGCCGGCGAACAGTACTTC
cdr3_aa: CASTLGLAGAGEQYF

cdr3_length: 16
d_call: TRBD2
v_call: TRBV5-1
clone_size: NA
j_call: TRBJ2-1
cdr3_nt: TGCGCCAGCAGCTTGGAGGGCGGGAGGAGGCCCGATGAGCAGTTCTTC
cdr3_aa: CASSLEGGRRPDEQFF